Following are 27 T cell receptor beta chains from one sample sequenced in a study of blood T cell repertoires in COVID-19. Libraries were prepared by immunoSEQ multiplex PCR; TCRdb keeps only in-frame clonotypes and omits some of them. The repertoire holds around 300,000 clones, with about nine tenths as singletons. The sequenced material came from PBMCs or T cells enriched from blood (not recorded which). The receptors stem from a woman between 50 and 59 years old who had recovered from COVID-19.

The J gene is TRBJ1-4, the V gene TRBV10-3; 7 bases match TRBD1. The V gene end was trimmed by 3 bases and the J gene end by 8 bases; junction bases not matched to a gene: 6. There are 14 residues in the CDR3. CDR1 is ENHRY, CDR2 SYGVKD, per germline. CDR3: CAISDGTVDEKLFF. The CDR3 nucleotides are TGTGCCATCAGTGACGGGACAGTAGACGAAAAACTGTTTTTT.

The CDR3 DNA reads as TGTGCCAGCAGCTTAATTAGGGGGACTGAAGCTTTCTTT. It translates to CASSLIRGTEAFF. The chain employs TRBV11-2 and TRBJ1-1; D perhaps matches TRBD1 (6 bases). Trimming removed 2 bases at V and 5 bases at J, with 9 bases between. Per germline, CDR1 SGHAT and CDR2 FQNNGV. The CDR3 contains 13 residues.

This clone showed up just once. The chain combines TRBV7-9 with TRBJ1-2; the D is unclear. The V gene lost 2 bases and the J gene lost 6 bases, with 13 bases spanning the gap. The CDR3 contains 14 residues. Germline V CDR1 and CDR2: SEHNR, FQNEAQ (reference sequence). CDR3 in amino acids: CASSLSFEGDGYTF. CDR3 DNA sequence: TGTGCCAGCAGCTTAAGTTTTGAGGGAGATGGCTACACCTTC.

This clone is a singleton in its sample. The CDR3 DNA sequence: TGTGCCAGCAGGGGACAGGGGTTCTACGAGCAGTACTTC. This gives the protein CASRGQGFYEQYF. The V and J genes are TRBV27 and TRBJ2-7; TRBD1 matches 10 bases. CDR3 length: 13 amino acids. Trimming removed 6 bases from V and 3 bases from J; junction bases left unmatched: 2. Germline CDR1 MNHEY, CDR2 SMNVEV (reference sequence).

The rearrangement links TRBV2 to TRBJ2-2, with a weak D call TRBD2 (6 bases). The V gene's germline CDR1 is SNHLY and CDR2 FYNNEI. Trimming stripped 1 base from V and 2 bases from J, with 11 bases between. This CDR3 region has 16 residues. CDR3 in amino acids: CASSEVYGSNTGELFF. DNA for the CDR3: TGTGCCAGCAGTGAAGTGTACGGGAGTAACACCGGGGAGCTGTTTTTT.

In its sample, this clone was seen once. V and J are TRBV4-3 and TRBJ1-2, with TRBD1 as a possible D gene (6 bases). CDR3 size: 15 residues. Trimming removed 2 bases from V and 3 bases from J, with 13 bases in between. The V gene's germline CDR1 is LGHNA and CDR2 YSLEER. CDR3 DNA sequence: TGCGCCAGCAGCCAAAAACCCCGACAGGACTATGGCTACACCTTC. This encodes CASSQKPRQDYGYTF.

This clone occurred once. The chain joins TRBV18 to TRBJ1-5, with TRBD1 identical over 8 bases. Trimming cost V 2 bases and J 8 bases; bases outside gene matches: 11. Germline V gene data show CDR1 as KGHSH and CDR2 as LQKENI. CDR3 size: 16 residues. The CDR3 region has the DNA TGTGCCAGCTCACCAAATAGGGTCACAGGGGGGGAGCCCCAGCATTTT. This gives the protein CASSPNRVTGGEPQHF.

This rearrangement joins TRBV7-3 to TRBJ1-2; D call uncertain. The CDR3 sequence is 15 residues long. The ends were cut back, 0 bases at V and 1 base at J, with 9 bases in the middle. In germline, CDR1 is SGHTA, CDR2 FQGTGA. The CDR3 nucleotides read TGTGCCAGCAGCTTAACGCGAGAGGATAACTATGGCTACACCTTC. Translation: CASSLTREDNYGYTF.

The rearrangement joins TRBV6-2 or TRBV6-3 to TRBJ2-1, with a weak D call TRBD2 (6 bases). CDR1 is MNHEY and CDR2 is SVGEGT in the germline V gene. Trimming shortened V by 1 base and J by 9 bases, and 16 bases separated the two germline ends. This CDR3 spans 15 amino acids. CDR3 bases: TGTGCCAGCAGTTACTATGGGGGGATCTACGCTGAGCAGTTCTTC. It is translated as CASSYYGGIYAEQFF.

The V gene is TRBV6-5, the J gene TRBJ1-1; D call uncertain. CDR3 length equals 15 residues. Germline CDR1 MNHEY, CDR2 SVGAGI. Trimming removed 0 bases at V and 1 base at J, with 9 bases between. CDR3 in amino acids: CASSYSSSRNTEAFF. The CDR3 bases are TGTGCCAGCAGTTACTCCTCTTCGAGGAACACTGAAGCTTTCTTT.

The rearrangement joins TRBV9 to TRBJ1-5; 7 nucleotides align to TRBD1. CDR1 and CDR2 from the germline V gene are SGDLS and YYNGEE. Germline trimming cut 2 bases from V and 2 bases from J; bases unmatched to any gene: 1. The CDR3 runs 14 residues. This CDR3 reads CASSVGQGNQPQHF. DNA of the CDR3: TGTGCCAGCAGCGTTGGACAGGGCAATCAGCCCCAGCATTTT.

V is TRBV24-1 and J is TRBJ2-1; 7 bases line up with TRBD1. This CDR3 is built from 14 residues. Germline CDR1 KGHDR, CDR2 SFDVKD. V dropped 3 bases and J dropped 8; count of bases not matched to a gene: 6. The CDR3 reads CATSDILDRDEQFF. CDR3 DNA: TGTGCCACCAGTGATATCCTCGACAGGGATGAGCAGTTCTTC.

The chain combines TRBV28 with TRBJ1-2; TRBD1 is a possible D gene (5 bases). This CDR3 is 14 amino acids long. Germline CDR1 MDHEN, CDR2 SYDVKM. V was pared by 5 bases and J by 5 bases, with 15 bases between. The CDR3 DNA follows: TGTGCCAGCAGTCGATGGGGGGGTGAATATGGCTACACCTTC. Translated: CASSRWGGEYGYTF.

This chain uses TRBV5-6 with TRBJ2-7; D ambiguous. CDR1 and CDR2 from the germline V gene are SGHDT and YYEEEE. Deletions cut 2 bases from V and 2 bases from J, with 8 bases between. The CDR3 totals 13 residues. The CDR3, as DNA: TGTGCCAGCAGCTTCAGGCAGACCTACGAGCAGTACTTC. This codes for CASSFRQTYEQYF. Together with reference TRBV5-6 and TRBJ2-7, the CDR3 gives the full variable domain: DAGVTQSPTHLIKTRGQQVTLRCSPKSGHDTVSWYQQALGQGPQFIFQYYEEEERQRGNFPDRFSGHQFPNYSSELNVNALLLGDSALYLCASSFRQTYEQYFGPGTRLTVT.

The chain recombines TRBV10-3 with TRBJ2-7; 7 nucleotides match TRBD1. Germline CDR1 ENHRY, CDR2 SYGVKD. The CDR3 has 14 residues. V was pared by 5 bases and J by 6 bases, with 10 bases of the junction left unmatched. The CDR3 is CAISSDRVSREQYF. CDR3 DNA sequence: TGTGCCATCAGTTCCGACAGGGTCAGTCGCGAGCAGTACTTC.

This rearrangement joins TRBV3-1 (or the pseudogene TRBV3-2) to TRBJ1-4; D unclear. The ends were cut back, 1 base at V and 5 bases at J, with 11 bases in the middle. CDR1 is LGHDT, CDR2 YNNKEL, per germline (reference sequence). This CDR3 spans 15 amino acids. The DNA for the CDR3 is TGTGCCAGCAGCCAAGGGCCGGGTGGGAATGAAAAACTGTTTTTT. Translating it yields CASSQGPGGNEKLFF.

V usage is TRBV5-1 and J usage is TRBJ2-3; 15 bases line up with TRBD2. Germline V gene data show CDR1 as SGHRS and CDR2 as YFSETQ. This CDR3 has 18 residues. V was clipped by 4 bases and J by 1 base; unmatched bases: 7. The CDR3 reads CASSQGLAGGPGTDTQYF. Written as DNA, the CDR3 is TGCGCCAGCAGCCAAGGACTAGCGGGAGGGCCCGGCACAGATACGCAGTATTTT.

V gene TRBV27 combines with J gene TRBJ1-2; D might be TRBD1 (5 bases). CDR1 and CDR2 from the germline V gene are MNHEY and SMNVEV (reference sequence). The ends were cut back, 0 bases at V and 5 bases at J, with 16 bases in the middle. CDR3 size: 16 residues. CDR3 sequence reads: CASSLSTPAGLYGYTF. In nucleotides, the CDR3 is TGTGCCAGCAGTTTATCCACCCCCGCAGGGCTTTATGGCTACACCTTC.

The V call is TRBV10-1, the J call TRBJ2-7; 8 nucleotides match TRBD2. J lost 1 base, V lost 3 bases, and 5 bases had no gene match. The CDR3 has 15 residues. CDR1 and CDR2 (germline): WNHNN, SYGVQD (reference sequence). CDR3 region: CASSDGGGPSYEQYF. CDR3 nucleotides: TGCGCCAGCAGTGATGGCGGGGGGCCATCCTACGAGCAGTACTTC.

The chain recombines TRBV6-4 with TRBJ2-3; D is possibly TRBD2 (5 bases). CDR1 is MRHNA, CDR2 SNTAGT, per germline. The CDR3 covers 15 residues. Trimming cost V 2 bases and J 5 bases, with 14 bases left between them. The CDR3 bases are TGTGCCAGCAGTGACAGTAGAGGGAACGTAGATACGCAGTATTTT. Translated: CASSDSRGNVDTQYF.

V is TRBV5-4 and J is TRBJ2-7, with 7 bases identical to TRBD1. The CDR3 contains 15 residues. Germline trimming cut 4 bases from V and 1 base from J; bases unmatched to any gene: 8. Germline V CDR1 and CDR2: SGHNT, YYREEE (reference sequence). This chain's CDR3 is CASSLPGQKSYEQYF. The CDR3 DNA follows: TGTGCCAGCAGCCTTCCGGGACAGAAATCCTACGAGCAGTACTTC.

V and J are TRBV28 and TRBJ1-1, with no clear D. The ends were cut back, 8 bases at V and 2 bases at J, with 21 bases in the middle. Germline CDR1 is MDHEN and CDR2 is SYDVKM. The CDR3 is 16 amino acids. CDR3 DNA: TGTGCCAGCTATAGTGTCGATTGGAGTCTTAACACTGAAGCTTTCTTT. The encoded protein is CASYSVDWSLNTEAFF.

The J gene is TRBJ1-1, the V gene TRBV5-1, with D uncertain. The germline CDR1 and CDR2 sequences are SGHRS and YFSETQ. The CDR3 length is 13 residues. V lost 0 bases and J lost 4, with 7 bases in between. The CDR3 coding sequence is TGCGCCAGCAGCTTGGGGGAGGGCACTGAAGCTTTCTTT. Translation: CASSLGEGTEAFF.

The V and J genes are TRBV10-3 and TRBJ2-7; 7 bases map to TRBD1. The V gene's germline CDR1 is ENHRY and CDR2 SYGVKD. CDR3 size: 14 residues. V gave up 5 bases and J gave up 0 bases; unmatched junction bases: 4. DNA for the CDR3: TGTGCCATCAGTAGAACAGGGGTCTCCTACGAGCAGTACTTC. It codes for CAISRTGVSYEQYF.

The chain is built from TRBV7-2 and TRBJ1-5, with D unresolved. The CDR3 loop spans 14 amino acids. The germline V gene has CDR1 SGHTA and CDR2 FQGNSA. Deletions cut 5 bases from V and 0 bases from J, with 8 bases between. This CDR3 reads CASSRSNSNQPQHF. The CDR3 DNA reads TGTGCCAGCAGCCGCTCTAATAGCAATCAGCCCCAGCATTTT.

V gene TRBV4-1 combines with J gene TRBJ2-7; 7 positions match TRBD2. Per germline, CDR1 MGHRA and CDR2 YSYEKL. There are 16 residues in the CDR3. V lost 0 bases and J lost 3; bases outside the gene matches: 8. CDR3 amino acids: CASSQDLAGVIYEQYF. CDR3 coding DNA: TGCGCCAGCAGCCAAGATCTCGCGGGAGTGATCTACGAGCAGTACTTC.

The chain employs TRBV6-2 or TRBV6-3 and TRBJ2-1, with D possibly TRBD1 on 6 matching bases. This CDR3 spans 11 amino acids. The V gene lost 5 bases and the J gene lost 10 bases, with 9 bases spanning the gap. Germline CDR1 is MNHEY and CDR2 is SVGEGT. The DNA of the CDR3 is TGTGCCAGCAGTCAGGGGACAGAGCAGTTCTTC. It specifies CASSQGTEQFF.